The rows below give T cell receptor beta chains drawn from one sample of a study of shared clonotypes between healthy human individuals. Assay used: immunoSEQ multiplex PCR; TCRdb lists only in-frame clones, some missing. The repertoire holds roughly 2.2 million clones, with over 85% as singletons. Sequenced input: naive CD4+ T cells from PBMCs. The receptors were sampled from a man between 18 and 29 years old in good health. Some clones in this sample may be carry-over from other donors' samples. Each CDR3 is given with its conserved first and last residue.

J gene | V gene | CDR3 protein
TRBJ2-6 | TRBV27 | CASSFSAPSSGANVLTF
TRBJ2-5 | TRBV28 | CASSALPGQGKETQYF
TRBJ1-2 | TRBV6-5 | CASSYSFVLNYGYTF
TRBJ1-1 | TRBV5-1 | CASSLDPGNTEAFF
TRBJ2-7 | TRBV10-3 | CAISYSDRSSYEQYF
TRBJ1-2 | TRBV2 | CASSLDIGGYTF
TRBJ2-5 | TRBV6-1 | CASTRGRARETQYF
TRBJ2-2 | TRBV5-1 | CASSLVGSSGNTGELFF
TRBJ2-5 | TRBV5-8 | CASSFGQGGETQYF
TRBJ2-1 | TRBV12-5 | CASGLVSGSLHNEQFF
TRBJ1-1 | TRBV28 | CASSQGQGVNGAFF
TRBJ2-2 | TRBV28 | CASSLAGLGTGELFF
TRBJ2-5 | TRBV7-9 | CASSLEGQGTRETQYF
TRBJ1-2 | TRBV18 | CASSPLRDREPHGYTF
TRBJ2-7 | TRBV28 | CASSLGAGAIYEQYF
TRBJ1-3 | TRBV28 | CASSSHPGTASGNTIYF
TRBJ1-2 | TRBV28 | CASSLVLGTGYTF
TRBJ2-7 | TRBV4-2 | CASSQGAGDRYEQYF
TRBJ2-6 | TRBV5-1 | CASSPLPTSSGANVLTF
TRBJ2-1 | TRBV28 | CASSFAYGVQFF
TRBJ2-7 | TRBV5-1 | CASSQTGVSSYEQYF
TRBJ1-3 | TRBV4-1 | CASSQDGGLGNTIYF
TRBJ2-7 | TRBV11-2 | CASSPPRTSSSYEQYF
TRBJ2-3 | TRBV5-1 | CASSYIAGSTDTQYF
TRBJ2-3 | TRBV18 | CASSNFGDWSFTDTQYF
TRBJ2-5 | TRBV18 | CASSPPNPAVQETQYF
TRBJ2-2 | TRBV9 | CASSVASLSGPNTGELFF
TRBJ1-5 | TRBV11-2 | CASSPGGGGDQPQHF
TRBJ1-1 | TRBV5-1 | CASSLSDGNTEAFF